Listed below are T cell receptor beta chains from one sample, sequenced in a study of cytomegalovirus exposure and HLA in healthy donors. Profiled with immunoSEQ multiplex PCR; TCRdb holds only in-frame clones, not every one. Of about 59,000 clones listed, about 86% are singletons. Sequencing was performed on PBMCs. All receptors come from a man aged 35 to 55 in good health and CMV-seronegative. Each CDR3 is given with its conserved first and last residue. The order of the fields is clone size, D gene, J gene, V gene, CDR3 protein, CDR3 DNA. The D gene is left open where the match is weak. Size values are once, few and many counts, or a class for expanded clones, and some rows have none.

clone size: NA; D gene: TRBD1; J gene: TRBJ1-5; V gene: TRBV5-1; CDR3 protein: CASSVGTGGGGQPQHF; CDR3 DNA: TGCGCCAGCAGCGTAGGAACAGGGGGCGGGGGTCAGCCCCAGCATTTT
clone size: NA; D gene: NA; J gene: TRBJ2-1; V gene: TRBV7-2; CDR3 protein: CASSRQEAYNEQFF; CDR3 DNA: TGTGCCAGCAGCCGACAGGAAGCCTACAATGAGCAGTTCTTC
clone size: NA; D gene: NA; J gene: TRBJ1-2; V gene: TRBV7-8; CDR3 protein: CASSLRQNYGYTF; CDR3 DNA: TGTGCCAGCAGCTTACGACAGAACTATGGCTACACCTTC
clone size: NA; D gene: TRBD2; J gene: TRBJ2-7; V gene: TRBV6-5; CDR3 protein: CASSAPGGPHEQYF; CDR3 DNA: TGTGCCAGCAGTGCCCCGGGGGGTCCCCACGAGCAGTACTTC
clone size: NA; D gene: NA; J gene: TRBJ1-3; V gene: TRBV5-1; CDR3 protein: CASSPGRGGSGNTIYF; CDR3 DNA: TGCGCCAGCAGCCCGGGGAGAGGGGGCTCTGGAAACACCATATATTTT
clone size: NA; D gene: NA; J gene: TRBJ1-6; V gene: TRBV6-5; CDR3 protein: CASSHLRGSPLHF; CDR3 DNA: TGTGCCAGCAGCCATCTTAGGGGCTCACCCCTCCACTTT
clone size: once; D gene: TRBD2; J gene: TRBJ2-7; V gene: TRBV28; CDR3 protein: CASSFWGRVYYEQYF; CDR3 DNA: TGTGCCAGCAGTTTCTGGGGGAGGGTGTACTACGAGCAGTACTTC
clone size: NA; D gene: NA; J gene: TRBJ2-2; V gene: TRBV6-6; CDR3 protein: CASSPQGTGELFF; CDR3 DNA: TGTGCCAGCAGTCCACAGGGCACCGGGGAGCTGTTTTTT
clone size: NA; D gene: NA; J gene: TRBJ2-7; V gene: TRBV2; CDR3 protein: CASSEPARVAYEQYF; CDR3 DNA: TGTGCCAGCAGTGAACCTGCCAGGGTAGCCTACGAGCAGTACTTC
clone size: NA; D gene: NA; J gene: TRBJ2-5; V gene: TRBV25-1; CDR3 protein: CASRSVTGQETQYF; CDR3 DNA: TGTGCCAGCAGATCAGTGACTGGACAAGAGACCCAGTACTTC
clone size: NA; D gene: NA; J gene: TRBJ2-7; V gene: TRBV10-1; CDR3 protein: CASSESVNEQYF; CDR3 DNA: TGCGCCAGCAGTGAGTCGGTCAACGAGCAGTACTTC
clone size: NA; D gene: TRBD2; J gene: TRBJ2-7; V gene: TRBV6-1; CDR3 protein: CASSEETSVYEQYF; CDR3 DNA: TGTGCCAGCAGTGAAGAAACTAGCGTCTACGAGCAGTACTTC
clone size: NA; D gene: NA; J gene: TRBJ1-6; V gene: TRBV5-4; CDR3 protein: CASSQAGGYNSPLHF; CDR3 DNA: TGTGCCAGCAGCCAGGCGGGGGGCTACAATTCACCCCTCCACTTT
clone size: NA; D gene: TRBD1; J gene: TRBJ2-3; V gene: TRBV5-1; CDR3 protein: CASSLQGVWADTQYF; CDR3 DNA: TGCGCCAGCAGCTTACAGGGGGTGTGGGCAGATACGCAGTATTTT
clone size: NA; D gene: TRBD2; J gene: TRBJ2-2; V gene: TRBV7-2; CDR3 protein: CANGRAGGRDTGELFF; CDR3 DNA: TGTGCCAACGGCCGAGCGGGGGGGCGTGACACCGGGGAGCTGTTTTTT
clone size: NA; D gene: NA; J gene: TRBJ2-7; V gene: TRBV5-1; CDR3 protein: CASSATQGPAYEQYF; CDR3 DNA: TGCGCCAGCAGCGCCACCCAGGGGCCCGCCTACGAGCAGTACTTC
clone size: NA; D gene: NA; J gene: TRBJ1-4; V gene: TRBV28; CDR3 protein: CASSTRQATNEKLFF; CDR3 DNA: TGTGCCAGCAGTACCCGACAAGCAACTAATGAAAAACTGTTTTTT
clone size: NA; D gene: NA; J gene: TRBJ1-4; V gene: TRBV7-9; CDR3 protein: CASSSLADNTNEKLFF; CDR3 DNA: TGTGCCAGCAGCTCCCTTGCGGACAACACTAATGAAAAACTGTTTTTT
clone size: NA; D gene: TRBD2; J gene: TRBJ2-3; V gene: TRBV7-6; CDR3 protein: CASSPVGLAGTDTQYF; CDR3 DNA: TGTGCCAGCAGCCCCGTTGGGCTAGCGGGGACAGATACGCAGTATTTT
clone size: NA; D gene: NA; J gene: TRBJ2-1; V gene: TRBV19; CDR3 protein: CASTGSATEQFF; CDR3 DNA: TGTGCCAGTACAGGTTCGGCGACTGAGCAGTTCTTC
clone size: NA; D gene: TRBD1; J gene: TRBJ2-3; V gene: TRBV5-1; CDR3 protein: CASSLETGVQQGTQYF; CDR3 DNA: TGCGCCAGCAGCTTGGAGACAGGGGTACAACAGGGTACGCAGTATTTT
clone size: few; D gene: TRBD1; J gene: TRBJ1-1; V gene: TRBV6-1; CDR3 protein: CATVFTGGTEAFF; CDR3 DNA: TGTGCCACAGTATTTACAGGGGGCACTGAAGCTTTCTTT
clone size: NA; D gene: NA; J gene: TRBJ2-1; V gene: TRBV7-9; CDR3 protein: CASSPRAGPNEQFF; CDR3 DNA: TGTGCCAGCAGCCCGAGGGCAGGCCCCAATGAGCAGTTCTTC
clone size: NA; D gene: NA; J gene: TRBJ1-1; V gene: TRBV5-1; CDR3 protein: CASSLVRGLNTEAFF; CDR3 DNA: TGCGCCAGCAGCTTGGTGCGGGGTCTGAACACTGAAGCTTTCTTT
clone size: NA; D gene: TRBD2; J gene: TRBJ2-3; V gene: TRBV29-1; CDR3 protein: CSTSGLAGGNRWTDTQYF; CDR3 DNA: TGCAGCACCTCCGGACTAGCGGGGGGGAATAGGTGGACAGATACGCAGTATTTT
clone size: NA; D gene: NA; J gene: TRBJ2-2; V gene: TRBV28; CDR3 protein: CASSLAGNTGELFF; CDR3 DNA: TGTGCCAGCAGTTTAGCAGGGAACACCGGGGAGCTGTTTTTT
clone size: NA; D gene: NA; J gene: TRBJ2-3; V gene: TRBV7-8; CDR3 protein: CASSPPGPDYGADTQYF; CDR3 DNA: TGTGCCAGCAGCCCCCCTGGCCCCGACTATGGAGCAGATACGCAGTATTTT
clone size: once; D gene: TRBD2; J gene: TRBJ2-5; V gene: TRBV7-2; CDR3 protein: CASSSPVVAGEETQYF; CDR3 DNA: TGTGCCAGCAGCTCCCCGGTGGTAGCGGGGGAGGAGACCCAGTACTTC
clone size: NA; D gene: TRBD1; J gene: TRBJ2-2; V gene: TRBV19; CDR3 protein: CASSTTGRTGELFF; CDR3 DNA: TGTGCCAGTAGTACGACAGGGAGAACCGGGGAGCTGTTTTTT
clone size: NA; D gene: TRBD1; J gene: TRBJ1-6; V gene: TRBV2; CDR3 protein: CASSDAGQGAYSPLHF; CDR3 DNA: TGTGCCAGCAGTGACGCGGGCCAGGGGGCCTATTCACCCCTCCACTTT
clone size: NA; D gene: NA; J gene: TRBJ1-1; V gene: TRBV19; CDR3 protein: CASSIVWAFAPEAFF; CDR3 DNA: TGTGCCAGTAGTATAGTCTGGGCCTTTGCCCCTGAAGCTTTCTTT
clone size: NA; D gene: NA; J gene: TRBJ2-7; V gene: TRBV11-2; CDR3 protein: CASTLSYEQYF; CDR3 DNA: TGTGCCAGCACCCTCTCCTACGAGCAGTACTTC
clone size: NA; D gene: NA; J gene: TRBJ1-1; V gene: TRBV2; CDR3 protein: CASSAQGATEAFF; CDR3 DNA: TGTGCCAGCAGTGCACAGGGCGCCACTGAAGCTTTCTTT
clone size: few; D gene: TRBD1; J gene: TRBJ1-1; V gene: TRBV15; CDR3 protein: CATSRSLNRGNTEAFF; CDR3 DNA: TGTGCCACCAGCAGAAGTCTTAACAGGGGTAACACTGAAGCTTTCTTT
clone size: NA; D gene: TRBD2; J gene: TRBJ2-7; V gene: TRBV30; CDR3 protein: CAWKQRGEGEQYF; CDR3 DNA: TGTGCCTGGAAGCAGCGGGGGGAGGGCGAGCAGTACTTC
clone size: NA; D gene: NA; J gene: TRBJ1-2; V gene: TRBV9; CDR3 protein: CASSVDGQPSYGYTF; CDR3 DNA: TGTGCCAGCAGCGTAGACGGACAGCCTTCCTATGGCTACACCTTC
clone size: once; D gene: TRBD1; J gene: TRBJ2-3; V gene: TRBV5-6; CDR3 protein: CASSLQGPPDTQYF; CDR3 DNA: TGTGCCAGCAGCTTACAGGGGCCCCCCGATACGCAGTATTTT
clone size: NA; D gene: NA; J gene: TRBJ2-2; V gene: TRBV7-9; CDR3 protein: CASRKTRTANPGELFF; CDR3 DNA: TGTGCCAGCAGAAAGACACGGACAGCCAACCCCGGGGAGCTGTTTTTT
clone size: once; D gene: NA; J gene: TRBJ2-1; V gene: TRBV30; CDR3 protein: CAWRQNEQFF; CDR3 DNA: TGTGCCTGGCGCCAGAATGAGCAGTTCTTC
clone size: NA; D gene: TRBD1; J gene: TRBJ2-7; V gene: TRBV9; CDR3 protein: CASSADRDRTTDEQYF; CDR3 DNA: TGTGCCAGCAGCGCCGATCGGGACAGAACTACCGACGAGCAGTACTTC
clone size: NA; D gene: NA; J gene: TRBJ1-5; V gene: TRBV6-5; CDR3 protein: CASSSAGLNGNQPQHF; CDR3 DNA: TGTGCCAGCAGTTCCGCGGGACTCAACGGCAATCAGCCCCAGCATTTT